The rows below give T cell receptor beta chains drawn from one sample of a study of PD-1 blockade in classical Hodgkin lymphoma. This table comes from immunoSEQ multiplex PCR, and its TCRdb copy is limited to in-frame clones, with some not included. This table has approximately 19,000 clones, roughly 80% appearing once. The sequencing used peripheral blood mononuclear cells (PBMCs), collected before the second cycle of nivolumab. The receptors stem from a human donor with classical Hodgkin lymphoma. The CDR3 runs from the conserved cysteine through the conserved F or W. The D gene is left open where the match is weak. Expanded clones are given a class, and other clones once, few, many or no size at all.

J | V | size | D | DNA | CDR3
TRBJ2-3 | TRBV4-3 | . | . | TGCGCCAGCAGCCAAGAGTACGGGATCGCAGATACGCAGTATTTT | CASSQEYGIADTQYF
TRBJ2-3 | TRBV5-1 | once | TRBD1 | TGCGCCAGCAGCTTGGGGCAGGGGGCTACAGATACGCAGTATTTT | CASSLGQGATDTQYF
TRBJ1-5 | TRBV10-3 | . | . | TGTGCCATCAGTGAGGGGGATTTGAACAATCAGCCCCAGCATTTT | CAISEGDLNNQPQHF
TRBJ1-4 | TRBV4-1 | . | TRBD1 | TGCGCCAGCAGCTACGGGACAGGGATTTCAACTAATGAAAAACTGTTTTTT | CASSYGTGISTNEKLFF
TRBJ1-1 | TRBV30 | few | . | TGTGCCTGGAGTTTCTGGGTTCCCCGGGCAGGACAGTTGGAAACAAACACTGAAGCTTTCTTT | CAWSFWVPRAGQLETNTEAFF
TRBJ2-1 | TRBV10-3 | . | TRBD1 | TGTGCCATCAGTGCGGGACAGGGAGGTGAGCAGTTCTTC | CAISAGQGGEQFF
TRBJ1-6 | TRBV10-3 | . | TRBD1 | TGTGCCTCATTGGGACAGGGGAATTCACCCCTCCACTTT | CASLGQGNSPLHF
TRBJ1-5 | TRBV19 | . | TRBD1 | TGTGCCAGTACCACAAGCAGGGACAGGGTCAATCAGCCCCAGCATTTT | CASTTSRDRVNQPQHF
TRBJ2-3 | TRBV29-1 | . | . | TGCAGCGTTCGGCGTCAAGGGGGCACAGATACGCAGTATTTT | CSVRRQGGTDTQYF
TRBJ2-3 | TRBV7-9 | medium-sized | TRBD1 | TGTGCCAGCAGTCACACGAGACAGGGGTTGGCAGATACGCAGTATTTT | CASSHTRQGLADTQYF
TRBJ2-1 | TRBV4-1 | . | TRBD1 | TGCGCCAGCAGCCAGGGACAGGGGGACAATGAGCAGTTCTTC | CASSQGQGDNEQFF
TRBJ2-7 | TRBV15 | . | TRBD2 | TGTGCCACCAGCGATCCGTCTAGCGGGGCGAACTATCTCTCCTACGAGCAGTACTTC | CATSDPSSGANYLSYEQYF
TRBJ2-1 | TRBV29-1 | . | TRBD2 | TGCAGCGTGGGGACCGGGAGGGGCGATGAGCAGTTCTTC | CSVGTGRGDEQFF
TRBJ1-5 | TRBV28 | . | TRBD1 | TGTGCCAGCAGTCCTCGCCGCGGGACAGGGAATCAGCCCCAGCATTTT | CASSPRRGTGNQPQHF
TRBJ2-1 | TRBV19 | . | TRBD2 | TGTGCCACGGGACTAGTGTCCTACAATGAGCAGTTCTTC | CATGLVSYNEQFF